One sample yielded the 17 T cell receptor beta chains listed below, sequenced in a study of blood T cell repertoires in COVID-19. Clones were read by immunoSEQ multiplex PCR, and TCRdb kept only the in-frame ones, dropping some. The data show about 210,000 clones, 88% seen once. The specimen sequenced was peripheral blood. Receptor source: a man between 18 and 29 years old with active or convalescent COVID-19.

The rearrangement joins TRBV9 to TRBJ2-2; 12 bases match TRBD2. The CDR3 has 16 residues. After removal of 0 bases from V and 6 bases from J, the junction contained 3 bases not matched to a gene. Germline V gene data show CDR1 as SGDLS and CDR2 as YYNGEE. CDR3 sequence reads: CASSVAPSGRAGELFF. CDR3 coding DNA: TGTGCCAGCAGCGTAGCTCCTAGCGGGAGGGCCGGGGAGCTGTTTTTT. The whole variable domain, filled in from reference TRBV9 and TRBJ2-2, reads DSGVTQTPKHLITATGQRVTLRCSPRSGDLSVYWYQQSLDQGLQFLIQYYNGEERAKGNILERFSAQQFPDLHSELNLSSLELGDSALYFCASSVAPSGRAGELFFGEGSRLTVL.

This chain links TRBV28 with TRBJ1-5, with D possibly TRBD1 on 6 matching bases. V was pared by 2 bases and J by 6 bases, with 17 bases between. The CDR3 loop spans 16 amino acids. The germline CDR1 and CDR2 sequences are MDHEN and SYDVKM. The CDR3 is CASSLEGVAGGQPQHF. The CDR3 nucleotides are TGTGCCAGCAGTTTAGAGGGGGTGGCGGGGGGTCAGCCCCAGCATTTT.

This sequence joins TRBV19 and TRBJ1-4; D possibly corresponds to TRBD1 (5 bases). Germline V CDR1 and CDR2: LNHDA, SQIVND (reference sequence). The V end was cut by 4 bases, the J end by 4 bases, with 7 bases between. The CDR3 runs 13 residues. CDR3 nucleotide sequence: TGTGCCAGTAGTAGGGGCTATAATGAAAAACTGTTTTTT. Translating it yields CASSRGYNEKLFF.

CDR3 protein: CASSELGTRVWETQYF. Written as DNA, the CDR3 is TGCGCCAGCAGCGAGCTCGGGACAAGGGTCTGGGAGACCCAGTACTTC. The gene calls are TRBV5-1 and TRBJ2-5; a weak D match, TRBD1 (6 bases). Germline CDR1 is SGHRS and CDR2 is YFSETQ. The CDR3 has 16 residues. Trimming stripped 4 bases from V and 5 bases from J, with 21 bases between.

DNA of the CDR3: TGTGCCAGCAGCTTGGAAGGGGGACGGGGTCAGCCCCAGCATTTT. Its protein is CASSLEGGRGQPQHF. The rearrangement links TRBV5-5 to TRBJ1-5; the D gene is possibly TRBD1 (6 bases). Germline V gene data show CDR1 as SGHKS and CDR2 as YYEKEE (reference sequence). The V end was cut by 0 bases, the J end by 6 bases, with 13 bases between. This CDR3 contains 15 residues.

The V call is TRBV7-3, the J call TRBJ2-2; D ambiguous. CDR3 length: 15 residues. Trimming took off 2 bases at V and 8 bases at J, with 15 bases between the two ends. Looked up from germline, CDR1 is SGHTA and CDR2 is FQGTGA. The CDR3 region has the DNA TGTGCCAGCAGCTTACAGCGACCCCGTACGGGGGAGCTGTTTTTT. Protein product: CASSLQRPRTGELFF.

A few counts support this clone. Here the CDR3 DNA reads TGCGCCAGCAGCTCACAAGAGACCCAGTACTTC. It translates to CASSSQETQYF. This sequence joins TRBV5-1 and TRBJ2-5; no clear D gene. Per the germline V gene, CDR1 is SGHRS and CDR2 is YFSETQ. The CDR3 is made up of 11 amino acids. Trimming removed 3 bases from V and 2 bases from J, with 2 bases in between.

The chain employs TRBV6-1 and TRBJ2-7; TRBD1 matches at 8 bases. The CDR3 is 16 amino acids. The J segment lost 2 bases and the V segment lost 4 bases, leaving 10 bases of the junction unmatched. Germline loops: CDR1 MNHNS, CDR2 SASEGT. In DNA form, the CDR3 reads TGTGCCAGCAGTGGGGGACAGGCAGGTCCCCCCTACGAGCAGTACTTC. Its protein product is CASSGGQAGPPYEQYF.

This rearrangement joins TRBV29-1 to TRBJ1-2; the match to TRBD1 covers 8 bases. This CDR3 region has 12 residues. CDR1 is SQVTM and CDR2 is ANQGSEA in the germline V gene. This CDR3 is CRMGQGAGGYTF. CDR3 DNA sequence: TGCCGGATGGGGCAGGGGGCGGGTGGCTACACCTTC. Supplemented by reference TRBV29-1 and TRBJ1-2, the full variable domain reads SAVISQKPSRDICQRGTSLTIQCQVDSQVTMMFWYRQQPGQSLTLIATANQGSEATYESGFVIDKFPISRPNLTFSTLTVSNMSPEDSSIYLCRMGQGAGGYTFGSGTRLTVV.

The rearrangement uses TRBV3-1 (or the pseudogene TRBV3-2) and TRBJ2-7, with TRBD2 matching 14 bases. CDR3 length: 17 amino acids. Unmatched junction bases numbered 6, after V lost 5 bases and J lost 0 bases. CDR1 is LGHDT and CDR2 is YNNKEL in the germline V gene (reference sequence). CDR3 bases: TGTGCCAGCAGCTCTCGGACTAGCGGGGGGAGCTCCTACGAGCAGTACTTC. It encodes CASSSRTSGGSSYEQYF.

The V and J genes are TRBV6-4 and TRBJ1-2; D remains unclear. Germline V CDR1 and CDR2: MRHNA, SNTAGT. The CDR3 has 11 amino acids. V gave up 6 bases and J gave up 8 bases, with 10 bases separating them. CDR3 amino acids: CASSGMGGYTF. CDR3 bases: TGTGCCAGCAGCGGGATGGGGGGCTACACCTTC.

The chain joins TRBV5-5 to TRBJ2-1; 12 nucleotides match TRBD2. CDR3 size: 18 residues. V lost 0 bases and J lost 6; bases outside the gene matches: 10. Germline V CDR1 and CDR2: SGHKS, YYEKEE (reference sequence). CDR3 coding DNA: TGTGCCAGCAGCTTGGTCCCTAGCGGGAGGGCCCTCGGCAATGAGCAGTTCTTC. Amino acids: CASSLVPSGRALGNEQFF.

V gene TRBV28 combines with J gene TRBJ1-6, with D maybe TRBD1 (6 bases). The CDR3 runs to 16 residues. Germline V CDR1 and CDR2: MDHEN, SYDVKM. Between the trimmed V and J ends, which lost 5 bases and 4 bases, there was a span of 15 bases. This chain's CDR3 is CASSLGQSFYNSPLHF. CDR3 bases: TGTGCCAGCAGTCTCGGACAGTCCTTTTATAATTCACCCCTCCACTTT.

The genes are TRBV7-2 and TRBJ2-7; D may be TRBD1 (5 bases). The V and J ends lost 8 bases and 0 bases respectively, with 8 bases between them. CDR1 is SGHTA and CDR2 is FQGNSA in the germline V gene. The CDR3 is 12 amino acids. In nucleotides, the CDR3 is TGTGCCAGCCAGGGAAGCTCCTACGAGCAGTACTTC. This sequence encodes CASQGSSYEQYF.

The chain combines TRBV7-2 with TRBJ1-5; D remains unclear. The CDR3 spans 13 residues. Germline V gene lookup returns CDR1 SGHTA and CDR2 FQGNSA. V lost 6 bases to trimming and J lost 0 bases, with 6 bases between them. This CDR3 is CASRYNSNQPQHF. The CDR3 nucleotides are TGTGCCAGCAGATACAATAGCAATCAGCCCCAGCATTTT.

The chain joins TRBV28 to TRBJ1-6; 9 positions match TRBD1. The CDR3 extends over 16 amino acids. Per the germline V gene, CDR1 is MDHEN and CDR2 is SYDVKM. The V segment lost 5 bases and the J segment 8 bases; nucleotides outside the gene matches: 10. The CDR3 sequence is CASSPYRGRGDSPLHF. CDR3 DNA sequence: TGTGCCAGCAGTCCCTACAGGGGGCGCGGGGATTCACCCCTCCACTTT.

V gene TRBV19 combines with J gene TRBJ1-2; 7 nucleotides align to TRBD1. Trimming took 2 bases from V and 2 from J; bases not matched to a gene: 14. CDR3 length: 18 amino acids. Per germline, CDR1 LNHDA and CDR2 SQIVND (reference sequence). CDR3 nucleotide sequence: TGTGCCAGTAGTATAAGTCTGGTTTACAGGGGAATGAACTATGGCTACACCTTC. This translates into CASSISLVYRGMNYGYTF.